The TCR beta chain described here comes from a study of CD8+CD57+ T cells in acquired aplastic anemia. About the study: DNA recovered from sorted CD4+ and CD8+ cells had a mean of about 3.5 ug.

The study, taken as a whole, reports: The study identified roughly 29 CD8+ CDR3 sequences shared by patients and controls.

Comment on this clonotype: The antigen remains unidentified.

CDR3 and TCR beta VDJ profiling relied on a genomic DNA template. TCRdb reanalysed the reads using MiXCR and keeps one entry per CDR3 protein. The repertoire consists of about 43,000 distinct CDR3 sequences, with about 60% occurring once and the leading ten covering 59%. Patients selected for sequencing had displayed CD8+CD57+ cell expansion by flow cytometry. Everyone among the patients had severe acquired aplastic anemia. CDR3 length: 16 amino acids. CDR1 and CDR2 (germline): KGHSY, FQNENV. Trimming removed 0 bases from V and 2 bases from J, with 12 bases in between. Sequenced: sorted CD4+, CD8+, or CD8+CD57+ T cells (not recorded which) from PBMCs. The clonotype was recovered from a human donor with aplastic anemia. The chain employs TRBV16 and TRBJ2-3, with D possibly matching TRBD1 (6 bases). CDR3 loop: CASSQSQGSITDTQYF. The CDR3 coding sequence is TGTGCCAGCAGCCAATCCCAGGGGTCCATCACAGATACGCAGTATTTT. Variable domain in full (rest from reference TRBV16 and TRBJ2-3): GEEVAQTPKHLVRGEGQKAKLYCAPIKGHSYVFWYQQVLKNEFKFLISFQNENVFDETGMPKERFSAKCLPNSPCSLEIQATKLEDSAVYFCASSQSQGSITDTQYFGPGTRLTVL.